The clone carrying this T cell receptor (beta chain) has a handful of counts. Antigen unknown. The sample comes from a study of cytomegalovirus exposure and HLA in healthy donors. Study observations and caveats: A further, later analysis showed that HLA-associated TCR beta chains (compared with equally common others) were more clonally expanded. In a later analysis, a missense DCLRE1C variant was linked to TCR beta V- and J-gene trimming.

The PCR made use of 60 Vbeta and 13 Jbeta primers. Profiled with immunoSEQ multiplex PCR; TCRdb holds only in-frame clones, not every one. Of 90,000 to 140,000 clones in the sample, roughly 70% were seen once. This CDR3 has 14 amino acids. The germline gives CDR1 SQVTM, CDR2 ANQGSEA. Trimming pared 4 bases from V and 5 bases from J, leaving 16 bases between. The chain couples TRBV29-1 to TRBJ2-3; no firm D call. The receptor was isolated from a middle-aged man in good health and CMV-seronegative. The sequencing sample was made of PBMCs. The CDR3 region has the DNA TGCAGCGTTGTTTTAGCTTACGAGGAAGATACGCAGTATTTT. It yields the protein CSVVLAYEEDTQYF.